A selection of T cell receptor beta chains follows, all from one sample in a study of chemoradiotherapy in HPV16-positive cancers. Sequenced by immunoSEQ multiplex PCR; TCRdb stores in-frame clones only, minus some. The sample has around 30,000 clones, approximately 91% seen once. Here the sequenced sample was blood, taken from a patient who underwent chemoradiotherapy. These receptors all come from a human donor with HPV-associated anogenital cancer. The CDR3 runs from the conserved cysteine through the conserved F or W. A D gene is named only where the DNA matches it firmly. Clone size appears in some rows only: once, few, many, or a class for an expanded clone.

cdr3_nt: TGTGCCACCCTGCAGGGGGTAAATTCACCCCTCCACTTT; cdr3_aa: CATLQGVNSPLHF; clone_size: .; v_call: TRBV6-5; j_call: TRBJ1-6; d_call: TRBD1
cdr3_nt: TGTGCCAGCAGTGAAGGGGGGGAGAACACTGAAGCTTTCTTT; cdr3_aa: CASSEGGENTEAFF; clone_size: .; v_call: TRBV6-1; j_call: TRBJ1-1; d_call: .
cdr3_nt: TGTGCCAGCAGCTTAGCGGGACTAGCGGGAGTGGGAAACACCGGGGAGCTGTTTTTT; cdr3_aa: CASSLAGLAGVGNTGELFF; clone_size: .; v_call: TRBV7-2; j_call: TRBJ2-2; d_call: TRBD2
cdr3_nt: TGCGCCAGCAGCGGGGGGCCCGAGCAGTACTTC; cdr3_aa: CASSGGPEQYF; clone_size: .; v_call: TRBV5-1; j_call: TRBJ2-7; d_call: .
cdr3_nt: TGCGCCAGCAGCCGATCCCCGGGACTAGAATTGGACGAGCAGTACTTC; cdr3_aa: CASSRSPGLELDEQYF; clone_size: .; v_call: TRBV4-1; j_call: TRBJ2-7; d_call: TRBD2
cdr3_nt: TGTGCCTGGAGCGATCAGGGAAATCAGCCCCAGCATTTT; cdr3_aa: CAWSDQGNQPQHF; clone_size: .; v_call: TRBV30; j_call: TRBJ1-5; d_call: .
cdr3_nt: TGTGCCAGCAGTTTGGATTATGGCTACACCTTC; cdr3_aa: CASSLDYGYTF; clone_size: few; v_call: TRBV2; j_call: TRBJ1-2; d_call: .
cdr3_nt: TGTGCCAGCCGGACAGCACAAGAGACCCAGTACTTC; cdr3_aa: CASRTAQETQYF; clone_size: .; v_call: TRBV6-5; j_call: TRBJ2-5; d_call: .
cdr3_nt: TGTGCCAGCAGTCGGCTCGGGGCCGGGGAGCTGTTTTTT; cdr3_aa: CASSRLGAGELFF; clone_size: .; v_call: TRBV6-1; j_call: TRBJ2-2; d_call: .
cdr3_nt: TGTGCCAGCAGCTTAGGGCTGGGAGGTGTAGGCAAAAACATTCAGTACTTC; cdr3_aa: CASSLGLGGVGKNIQYF; clone_size: .; v_call: TRBV13; j_call: TRBJ2-4; d_call: .
cdr3_nt: TGTGCCAGCAGCTTGGGGTGGGGTTTGTTGGAAACCCAGTACTTC; cdr3_aa: CASSLGWGLLETQYF; clone_size: .; v_call: TRBV9; j_call: TRBJ2-5; d_call: .
cdr3_nt: TGTGCCAGCAGTTCCGAGGTTTACGAGCAGTACTTC; cdr3_aa: CASSSEVYEQYF; clone_size: once; v_call: TRBV28; j_call: TRBJ2-7; d_call: .
cdr3_nt: TGTGCCAGCAACTCGGGACAGACTTCTCCCGGGGAGCTGTTTTTT; cdr3_aa: CASNSGQTSPGELFF; clone_size: .; v_call: TRBV2; j_call: TRBJ2-2; d_call: TRBD1
cdr3_nt: TGCAGCGTTGTACCGGATTCCCAAGAGACCCAGTACTTC; cdr3_aa: CSVVPDSQETQYF; clone_size: .; v_call: TRBV29-1; j_call: TRBJ2-5; d_call: .
cdr3_nt: TGCGCCAGCAGCCAAGGGGACGCTAGCAACTACGAGCAGTACTTC; cdr3_aa: CASSQGDASNYEQYF; clone_size: .; v_call: TRBV4-3; j_call: TRBJ2-7; d_call: .
cdr3_nt: TGTGCCAGCAGCCCGCCCCAGGGTCGGGACAACTCCTACGAGCAGTACTTC; cdr3_aa: CASSPPQGRDNSYEQYF; clone_size: .; v_call: TRBV7-9; j_call: TRBJ2-7; d_call: .
cdr3_nt: TGTGCCAGCAGTTTAGGGTTTGGACTGAGCTCCTACGAGCAGTACTTC; cdr3_aa: CASSLGFGLSSYEQYF; clone_size: .; v_call: TRBV27; j_call: TRBJ2-7; d_call: .
cdr3_nt: TGTGCCAGCAGCTCGGGGGGGTTTGGGGACACTGAAGCTTTCTTT; cdr3_aa: CASSSGGFGDTEAFF; clone_size: .; v_call: TRBV7-2; j_call: TRBJ1-1; d_call: .
cdr3_nt: TGTGCCAGCTGCGTGAGTCCAGGGGGCTTTTACGAGCAGTACTTC; cdr3_aa: CASCVSPGGFYEQYF; clone_size: .; v_call: TRBV6-1; j_call: TRBJ2-7; d_call: TRBD1
cdr3_nt: TGTGCCAGTAACAGGGTGTGGGAAAAACTGTTTTTT; cdr3_aa: CASNRVWEKLFF; clone_size: .; v_call: TRBV2; j_call: TRBJ1-4; d_call: .
cdr3_nt: TGTGCCAGCAGTATCGGACAGGAGGGGACCCAGTACTTC; cdr3_aa: CASSIGQEGTQYF; clone_size: .; v_call: TRBV6-5; j_call: TRBJ2-5; d_call: .
cdr3_nt: TGTGCCAGCAGCTTAGGCCAGGGGGGCGCCTACGAGCAGTACTTC; cdr3_aa: CASSLGQGGAYEQYF; clone_size: .; v_call: TRBV7-6; j_call: TRBJ2-7; d_call: .
cdr3_nt: TGTGCCAGCGGGGGACAGGAGGGGTATGGCTACACCTTC; cdr3_aa: CASGGQEGYGYTF; clone_size: .; v_call: TRBV6-1; j_call: TRBJ1-2; d_call: TRBD1
cdr3_nt: TGTGCCAGCAGTTTAGGAGCGGGAGGGTTTAGCACAGATACGCAGTATTTT; cdr3_aa: CASSLGAGGFSTDTQYF; clone_size: .; v_call: TRBV27; j_call: TRBJ2-3; d_call: TRBD2